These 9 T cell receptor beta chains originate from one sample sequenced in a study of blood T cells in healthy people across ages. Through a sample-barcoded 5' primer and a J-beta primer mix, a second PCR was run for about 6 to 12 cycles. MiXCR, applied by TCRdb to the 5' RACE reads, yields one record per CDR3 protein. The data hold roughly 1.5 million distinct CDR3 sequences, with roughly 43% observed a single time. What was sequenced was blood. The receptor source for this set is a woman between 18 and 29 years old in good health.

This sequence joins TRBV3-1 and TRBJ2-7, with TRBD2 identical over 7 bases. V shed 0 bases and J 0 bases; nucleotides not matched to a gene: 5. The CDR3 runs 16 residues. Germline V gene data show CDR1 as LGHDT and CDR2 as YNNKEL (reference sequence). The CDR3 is CASSQDAQRGSYEQYF. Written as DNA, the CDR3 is TGTGCCAGCAGCCAAGATGCCCAGCGGGGCTCCTACGAGCAGTACTTC.

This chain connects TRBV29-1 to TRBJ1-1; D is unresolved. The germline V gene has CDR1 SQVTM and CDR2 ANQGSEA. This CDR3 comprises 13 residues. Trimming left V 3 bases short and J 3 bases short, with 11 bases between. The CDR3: CSVEPRHDTEAFF. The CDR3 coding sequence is TGCAGCGTTGAGCCCAGACATGACACTGAAGCTTTCTTT.

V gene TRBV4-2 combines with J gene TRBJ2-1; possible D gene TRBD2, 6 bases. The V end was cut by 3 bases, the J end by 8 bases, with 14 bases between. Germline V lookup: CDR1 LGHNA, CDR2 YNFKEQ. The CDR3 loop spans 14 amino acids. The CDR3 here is CASSQVMRGDEQFF. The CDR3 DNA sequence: TGTGCCAGCAGCCAGGTGATGCGCGGGGATGAGCAGTTCTTC.

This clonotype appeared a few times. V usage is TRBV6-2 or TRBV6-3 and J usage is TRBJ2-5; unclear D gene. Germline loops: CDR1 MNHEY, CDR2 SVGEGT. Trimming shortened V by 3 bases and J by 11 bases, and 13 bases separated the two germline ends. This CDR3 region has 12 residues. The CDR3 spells CASSYSHNEQYF. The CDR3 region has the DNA TGTGCCAGCAGTTATAGCCACAATGAGCAGTACTTC.

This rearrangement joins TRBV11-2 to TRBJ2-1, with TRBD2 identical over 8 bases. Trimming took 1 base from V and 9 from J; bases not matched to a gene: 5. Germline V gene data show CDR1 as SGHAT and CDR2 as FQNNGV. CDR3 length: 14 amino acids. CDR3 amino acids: CASSLGAGAGEQFF. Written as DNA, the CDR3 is TGTGCCAGCAGCTTAGGAGCGGGGGCGGGTGAGCAGTTCTTC.

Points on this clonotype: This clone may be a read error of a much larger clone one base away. The CDR3 sequence is CASSLVWTGSGYTF. The CDR3 DNA follows: TGTGCCAGCAGCTTAGTCTGGACAGGGTCTGGCTACACCTTC. The chain links TRBV7-9 to TRBJ1-2; 8 positions agree with TRBD1. CDR1 and CDR2 from the germline V gene are SEHNR and FQNEAQ (reference sequence). The V gene end was trimmed by 1 base and the J gene end by 7 bases; junction bases not matched to a gene: 5. CDR3 size: 14 residues. The full variable domain, completed using reference TRBV7-9 and TRBJ1-2, is DTGVSQNPRHKITKRGQNVTFRCDPISEHNRLYWYRQTLGQGPEFLTYFQNEAQLEKSRLLSDRFSAERPKGSFSTLEIQRTEQGDSAMYLCASSLVWTGSGYTFGSGTRLTVV.

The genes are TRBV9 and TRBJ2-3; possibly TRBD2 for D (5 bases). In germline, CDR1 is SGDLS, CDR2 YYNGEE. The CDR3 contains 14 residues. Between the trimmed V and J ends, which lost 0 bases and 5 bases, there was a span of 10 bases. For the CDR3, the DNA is TGTGCCAGCAGCGTAGGGAGGCGAGGAGATACGCAGTATTTT. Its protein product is CASSVGRRGDTQYF.

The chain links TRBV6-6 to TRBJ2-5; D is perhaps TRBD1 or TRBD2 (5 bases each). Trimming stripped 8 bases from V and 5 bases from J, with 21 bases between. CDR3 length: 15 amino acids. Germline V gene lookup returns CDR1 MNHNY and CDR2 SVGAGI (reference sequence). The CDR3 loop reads CASAERGRGEETQYF. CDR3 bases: TGTGCCAGCGCTGAACGAGGGAGAGGGGAGGAGACCCAGTACTTC.

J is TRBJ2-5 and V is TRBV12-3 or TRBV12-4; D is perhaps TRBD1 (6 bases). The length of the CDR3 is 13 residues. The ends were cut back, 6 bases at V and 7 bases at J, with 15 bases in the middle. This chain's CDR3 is CASRRSGEATQYF. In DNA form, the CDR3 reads TGTGCCAGCAGGAGGTCAGGGGAAGCGACCCAGTACTTC.